Each of the 7 T cell receptor beta chains below was sequenced from the same sample in a study of T cell changes during pregnancy in multiple sclerosis. The assay was immunoSEQ multiplex PCR, and TCRdb's table has in-frame clones only and misses some. The sample lists under 85,000 clones; 90% to 95% were seen once. This specimen was CD4+ T cells from peripheral blood mononuclear cells, taken in the third trimester of pregnancy. These receptor sequences come from a female donor in good health, enrolled as a control in a pregnancy study.

The CDR3 reads CASNGGAALYSNQPQHF. DNA for the CDR3: TGTGCCAGCAATGGGGGGGCTGCCCTTTATAGCAATCAGCCCCAGCATTTT. The chain employs TRBV6-4 and TRBJ1-5; possible D gene TRBD1, 6 bases. CDR1 is MRHNA, CDR2 SNTAGT, per germline. V shed 7 bases and J shed 0 bases, with 19 bases lying between them. The CDR3 length is 17 residues.

The chain carries TRBV7-9 and TRBJ2-6; perhaps TRBD2 as D (5 bases). The germline V gene encodes CDR1 SEHNR and CDR2 FQNEAQ (reference sequence). Trimming pared 3 bases from V and 0 bases from J, leaving 12 bases between. The CDR3 contains 17 residues. This CDR3 is CASSLRQAGSGANVLTF. The CDR3 coding sequence is TGTGCCAGCAGCTTGCGTCAGGCGGGCTCTGGGGCCAACGTCCTGACTTTC.

V and J are TRBV11-2 and TRBJ1-2; tentative D call: TRBD1 (6 bases). The V gene's germline CDR1 is SGHAT and CDR2 FQNNGV. This CDR3 spans 13 amino acids. V shed 3 bases and J shed 5 bases, with 10 bases lying between them. CDR3 in DNA: TGTGCCAGCAGCTTCTATAGGGGGTATGGCTACACCTTC. It yields the protein CASSFYRGYGYTF.

The sample holds a few counts of this clone. The chain couples TRBV5-1 to TRBJ1-1; D remains unclear. Germline values: CDR1 SGHRS, CDR2 YFSETQ. V gave up 7 bases and J gave up 5 bases, with 9 bases separating them. The CDR3 consists of 11 residues. CDR3 sequence: CASHGETEAFF. The CDR3 DNA reads as TGCGCCAGCCACGGGGAGACTGAAGCTTTCTTT.

The chain recombines TRBV5-1 with TRBJ1-1, with 8 bases aligning to TRBD1. This CDR3 has 14 residues. Losses at the gene ends were 1 base for V and 5 bases for J; bases not matched to a gene: 4. Germline CDR1 reads SGHRS; CDR2 reads YFSETQ. In DNA form, the CDR3 reads TGCGCCAGCAGCTTGCAGGGGGCTGGAACTGAAGCTTTCTTT. Translating gives CASSLQGAGTEAFF.

V gene TRBV4-3 combines with J gene TRBJ2-7; TRBD1 matches at 9 bases. V lost 0 bases, J lost 5 bases, and 14 bases stayed unmatched. Germline CDR1 reads LGHNA; CDR2 reads YSLEER. The CDR3 is 18 amino acids. This CDR3 is CASSQESFGGQGSHEQYF. The CDR3 DNA follows: TGCGCCAGCAGCCAAGAATCTTTCGGAGGACAGGGGTCCCACGAGCAGTACTTC.

This chain connects TRBV30 to TRBJ1-2; weak D call: TRBD1 (6 bases). Germline assignment: CDR1 GTSNPN and CDR2 SVGIG (reference sequence). V lost 3 bases and J lost 8, with 16 bases in between. This CDR3 has 13 amino acids. The CDR3 DNA reads as TGTGCCTGGAGGGTGGCGGGCGGGGGCGGCTACACCTTC. Its translation: CAWRVAGGGGYTF.